These 24 T cell receptor beta chains were sequenced from one sample in a study of monozygotic twins with inflammatory bowel disease. For each CDR3 protein, TCRdb gives one entry from its re-call of the 5' RACE reads, without DNA. This sample lists around 400,000 distinct CDR3 sequences; its ten largest clones have approximately 2.3%. Sequencing input: blood. These receptors originate from a human donor with ulcerative colitis or Crohn's disease, or a healthy co-twin of an affected twin (not recorded which).

The CDR3 protein is CSARDTRGTSPLHF. The chain carries TRBV20-1 and TRBJ1-6; TCRdb gives TRBD1 as the D gene, but with no DNA this cannot be confirmed. This CDR3 comprises 14 residues. Germline lookup yields CDR1 DFQATT and CDR2 SNEGSKA (reference sequence).

The V call is TRBV5-1, the J call TRBJ1-1; there is no DNA to check the TCRdb D call of TRBD1. CDR3 length: 14 residues. Germline CDR1 is SGHRS and CDR2 is YFSETQ. The CDR3 is CASKGGGDLTEAFF.

The chain joins TRBV15 to TRBJ1-4; TCRdb returns TRBD1, unconfirmable since there is no DNA. Germline assignment: CDR1 LNHNV and CDR2 YYDKDF (reference sequence). There are 15 residues in the CDR3. The CDR3 loop is CATSSLQGAGEKLFF.

The rearrangement uses TRBV7-9 and TRBJ2-1; TCRdb's assignment of TRBD2 cannot be checked, as there is no DNA. Germline CDR1 and CDR2: SEHNR and FQNEAQ (reference sequence). The CDR3 sequence is 15 residues long. The CDR3 here is CASSSQLAGGGEQFF. Complete variable domain (other parts from reference TRBV7-9 and TRBJ2-1): DTGVSQNPRHKITKRGQNVTFRCDPISEHNRLYWYRQTLGQGPEFLTYFQNEAQLEKSRLLSDRFSAERPKGSFSTLEIQRTEQGDSAMYLCASSSQLAGGGEQFFGPGTRLTVL.

The rearrangement joins TRBV27 to TRBJ2-5; TCRdb outputs TRBD2, but without DNA this stays unchecked. CDR1 and CDR2 (germline): MNHEY, SMNVEV (reference sequence). The CDR3 consists of 12 residues. CDR3 protein: CATGAGPSTQYF.

The chain links TRBV3-1 to TRBJ1-5; as DNA is missing, the TRBD1 call by TCRdb cannot be tested. The CDR3 spans 14 residues. Germline V gives CDR1 LGHDT, CDR2 YNNKEL (reference sequence). The CDR3 protein is CASSQTGQNQPQHF. The variable domain in full, completed from reference TRBV3-1 and TRBJ1-5, reads DTAVSQTPKYLVTQMGNDKSIKCEQNLGHDTMYWYKQDSKKFLKIMFSYNNKELIINETVPNRFSPKSPDKAHLNLHINSLELGDSAVYFCASSQTGQNQPQHFGDGTRLSIL.

The chain recombines TRBV29-1 with TRBJ2-7; the TRBD2 assignment by TCRdb is unverifiable without DNA. Germline CDR1 reads SQVTM; CDR2 reads ANQGSEA. This CDR3 contains 12 residues. This CDR3 reads CSVGTSHDEQYF.

The chain joins TRBV12-3 or TRBV12-4 to TRBJ1-1. This CDR3 has 11 residues. CDR3 residues: CASAANTEAFF.

This chain connects TRBV7-2 to TRBJ2-4; there is no DNA to check the TCRdb D call of TRBD1. The CDR3 consists of 15 residues. From germline, CDR1 is SGHTA and CDR2 FQGNSA. This chain's CDR3 is CASSPSGTTKNIQYF.

J is TRBJ1-1 and V is TRBV7-9; TCRdb outputs TRBD1, but without DNA this stays unchecked. In germline, CDR1 is SEHNR, CDR2 FQNEAQ (reference sequence). The CDR3 is made up of 15 amino acids. The CDR3 sequence is CASSLPRGGETEAFF.

The chain joins TRBV7-9 to TRBJ1-4. The germline gives CDR1 SEHNR, CDR2 FQNEAQ (reference sequence). This CDR3 has 16 amino acids. The CDR3 protein is CASSSTAGATNEKLFF.

This chain joins TRBV30 and TRBJ1-5. Germline-derived CDR1 and CDR2 are GTSNPN and SVGIG (reference sequence). The CDR3 sequence is 12 residues long. The CDR3 loop is CAWSWVGQPQHF.

The rearrangement links TRBV18 to TRBJ1-1; TCRdb calls TRBD1, which cannot be checked without DNA. Germline values: CDR1 KGHSH, CDR2 LQKENI. The CDR3 spans 15 residues. The CDR3: CASSPGTGGLTEAFF.

CDR3 amino acids: CASSLEGTGPAKNIQYF. The gene calls are TRBV11-3 and TRBJ2-4. This CDR3 is built from 17 residues. CDR1 is SGHNT and CDR2 is YENEEA in the germline V gene.

The rearrangement joins TRBV11-1 to TRBJ1-5; TCRdb proposes TRBD1, but this gene call is untestable without DNA. Germline CDR1 is SGHAT and CDR2 is FQDESV (reference sequence). The CDR3 is 20 amino acids. The CDR3 region is CASINSSRTGGGSSNQPQHF. Full variable domain (rest looked up from reference TRBV11-1 and TRBJ1-5): EAEVAQSPRYKITEKSQAVAFWCDPISGHATLYWYRQILGQGPELLVQFQDESVVDDSQLPKDRFSAERLKGVDSTLKIQPAELGDSAMYLCASINSSRTGGGSSNQPQHFGDGTRLSIL.

The chain couples TRBV10-3 to TRBJ1-3; without DNA, the TCRdb call of TRBD1 cannot be checked. This CDR3 has 14 amino acids. Per germline, CDR1 ENHRY and CDR2 SYGVKD. CDR3 region: CASADWSSGNTIYF.

The rearrangement uses TRBV28 and TRBJ2-7. Germline V gene data show CDR1 as MDHEN and CDR2 as SYDVKM. This CDR3 spans 11 amino acids. CDR3 loop: CATYGPYEQYF. The variable domain in full, completed from reference TRBV28 and TRBJ2-7, reads DVKVTQSSRYLVKRTGEKVFLECVQDMDHENMFWYRQDPGLGLRLIYFSYDVKMKEKGDIPEGYSVSREKKERFSLILESASTNQTSMYLCATYGPYEQYFGPGTRLTVT.

The rearrangement joins TRBV5-1 to TRBJ2-1. The CDR3 sequence is 12 residues long. Germline CDR1 is SGHRS and CDR2 is YFSETQ. The CDR3 spells CASSPTKGEQFF.

The chain employs TRBV9 and TRBJ1-1. CDR3 length equals 15 residues. Germline CDR1 reads SGDLS; CDR2 reads YYNGEE. CDR3: CASSVGAEVNTEAFF.

The V and J genes are TRBV30 and TRBJ2-1; TCRdb selects TRBD2, and the lack of DNA leaves this call unchecked. The CDR3 runs 13 residues. The germline V gene encodes CDR1 GTSNPN and CDR2 SVGIG (reference sequence). The CDR3: CAWNGGGPHEQFF.

The chain employs TRBV6-6 and TRBJ2-3; TCRdb outputs TRBD2, but without DNA this stays unchecked. CDR3 size: 14 residues. CDR1 and CDR2 from the germline V gene are MNHNY and SVGAGI (reference sequence). Here the CDR3 reads CASLSSGGTDTQYF.

V gene TRBV25-1 combines with J gene TRBJ1-6; TCRdb indicates TRBD1, and absent DNA this call remains unverified. Looked up from germline, CDR1 is MGHDK and CDR2 is SYGVNS. CDR3 size: 14 residues. The CDR3 reads CASSRPGSNSPLHF.

The chain uses TRBV4-1 and TRBJ2-3; absent DNA, TCRdb's TRBD2 call cannot be checked. CDR1 and CDR2 from the germline V gene are MGHRA and YSYEKL. The CDR3 contains 16 residues. Here the CDR3 reads CASSQGVSVGTDTQYF.

The chain has TRBV20-1 and TRBJ2-3; TCRdb designates TRBD1, a call that cannot be tested without DNA. From germline, CDR1 is DFQATT and CDR2 SNEGSKA (reference sequence). The CDR3 is 15 amino acids. CDR3 residues: CSAQDRRGGTDTQYF.